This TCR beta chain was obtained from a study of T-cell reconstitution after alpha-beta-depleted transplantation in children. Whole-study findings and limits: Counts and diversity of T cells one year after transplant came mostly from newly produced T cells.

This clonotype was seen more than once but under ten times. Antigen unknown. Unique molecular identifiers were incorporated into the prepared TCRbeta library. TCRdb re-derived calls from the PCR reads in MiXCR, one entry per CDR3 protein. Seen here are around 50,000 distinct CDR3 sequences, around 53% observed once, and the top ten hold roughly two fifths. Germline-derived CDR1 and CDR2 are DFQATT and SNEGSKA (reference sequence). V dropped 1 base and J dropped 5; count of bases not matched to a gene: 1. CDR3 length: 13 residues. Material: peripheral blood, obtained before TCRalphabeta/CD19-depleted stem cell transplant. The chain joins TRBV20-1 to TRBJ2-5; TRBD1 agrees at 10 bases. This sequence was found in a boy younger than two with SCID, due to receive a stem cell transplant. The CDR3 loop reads CSARVTGGETQYF. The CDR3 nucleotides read TGCAGTGCTAGAGTGACAGGGGGCGAGACCCAGTACTTC.